This T cell receptor beta chain was captured in a study of T cell responses to AZD1222 COVID-19 vaccine. Study background: The study pooled second doses at about 4 or about 12 weeks.

The trim removed 7 bases at V and 6 bases at J, leaving 8 bases unmatched. Germline-derived CDR1 and CDR2 are MNHEY and SMNVEV (reference sequence). The CDR3 length is 13 residues. As for this clone: Its antigen is not identified.

General study results and limits: Rises in breadth and depth of Spike-specific TCRs came after two AZD1222 doses. Just five or six AZD1222 recipients were seropositive at baseline. Among the donors, most were white British and more were female, and clonal diversity was possibly underestimated.

Produced via immunoSEQ multiplex PCR; TCRdb's table is partial and in-frame only. The sample yields 120,000 to 150,000 clones, about 91% seen once. The clonotype was recovered from an adult in good health. The chain has TRBV27 and TRBJ2-7; TRBD1 matches at 8 bases. Sample: peripheral blood, taken on day 0 of AZD1222 vaccination. DNA for the CDR3: TGTGCCAGCATCGGGACAGGAGGAGGCGAGCAGTACTTC. As protein: CASIGTGGGEQYF.